These 28 T cell receptor beta chains came from one sample sequenced in a study of shared clonotypes between healthy human individuals. Method: immunoSEQ multiplex PCR; TCRdb's copy keeps in-frame clones and lacks some. This repertoire shows millions of clones, more than 85% found once; its top ten account for roughly 1.8%. The naive CD8 fraction comprised CD45RO-negative cells positively selected for CCR7 and excluded terminally differentiated effector memory CD45RA+ cells. The sequenced sample was naive CD8+ T cells from PBMCs. The receptors stem from a man between 18 and 29 years old in good health. Some clones in this sample may be carry-over from other donors' samples.

Here the CDR3 reads CASSLNSGNTIYF. The DNA for the CDR3 is TGTGCCAGCAGCCTGAACTCTGGAAACACCATATATTTT. The chain links TRBV7-8 to TRBJ1-3; D is unresolved. The length of the CDR3 is 13 residues. Looked up from germline, CDR1 is SGHVS and CDR2 is FQNEAQ. Trimming pared 5 bases from V and 0 bases from J, leaving 5 bases between. Full variable domain (rest looked up from reference TRBV7-8 and TRBJ1-3): GAGVSQSPRYKVAKRGQDVALRCDPISGHVSLFWYQQALGQGPEFLTYFQNEAQLDKSGLPSDRFFAERPEGSVSTLKIQRTQQEDSAVYLCASSLNSGNTIYFGEGSWLTVV.

The chain recombines TRBV4-1 with TRBJ2-7; TRBD1 is a possible D gene (5 bases). The length of the CDR3 is 13 residues. Germline CDR1 is MGHRA and CDR2 is YSYEKL. Trimming removed 0 bases at V and 8 bases at J, with 11 bases between. CDR3 sequence (DNA): TGCGCCAGCAGCCAAGACAGGGTGGGTCAGCAGTACTTC. This encodes CASSQDRVGQQYF.

The chain couples TRBV27 to TRBJ2-7, with D possibly called TRBD1 or TRBD2 (5 bases each). Between the trimmed V and J ends, which lost 4 bases and 3 bases, there was a span of 16 bases. CDR3 length: 15 amino acids. Germline-derived CDR1 and CDR2 are MNHEY and SMNVEV (reference sequence). The CDR3 DNA follows: TGTGCCAGCAGTTCCCATACGGATGGGGGCTACGAGCAGTACTTC. It is translated as CASSSHTDGGYEQYF.

The chain recombines TRBV29-1 with TRBJ2-7; 8 bases are a match to TRBD1. J gave up 2 bases and V 7 bases, and 7 bases lay outside the gene matches. The CDR3 runs to 13 residues. Per the germline V gene, CDR1 is SQVTM and CDR2 is ANQGSEA. The CDR3 loop is CSALTGATYEQYF. The CDR3 coding sequence is TGCAGCGCCCTGACAGGGGCAACCTACGAGCAGTACTTC.

J is TRBJ2-1 and V is TRBV6-5; D gene uncertain. The CDR3 runs to 13 residues. Germline V gives CDR1 MNHEY, CDR2 SVGAGI. V was clipped by 6 bases and J by 9 bases, with 15 bases between them. Here the CDR3 reads CASSPDMAGEQFF. In DNA form, the CDR3 reads TGTGCCAGCAGCCCTGACATGGCTGGTGAGCAGTTCTTC.

The chain has TRBV7-9 and TRBJ2-7; 7 bases match TRBD1. The CDR3 contains 15 residues. Germline CDR1 and CDR2: SEHNR and FQNEAQ (reference sequence). V lost 4 bases to trimming and J lost 4 bases; unmatched junction nucleotides: 10. In nucleotides, the CDR3 is TGTGCCAGCAGCTACGGCCTCGAGGGGGCATACGAGCAGTACTTC. This gives the protein CASSYGLEGAYEQYF. The whole variable domain, filled in from reference TRBV7-9 and TRBJ2-7, reads DTGVSQNPRHKITKRGQNVTFRCDPISEHNRLYWYRQTLGQGPEFLTYFQNEAQLEKSRLLSDRFSAERPKGSFSTLEIQRTEQGDSAMYLCASSYGLEGAYEQYFGPGTRLTVT.

This chain links TRBV28 with TRBJ2-7; no clear D gene. Trimming took 2 bases from V and 3 from J, leaving 8 bases between them. Per germline, CDR1 MDHEN and CDR2 SYDVKM. CDR3 size: 13 residues. The CDR3 region has the DNA TGTGCCAGCAGTTTACAATGGGGCTACGAGCAGTACTTC. Translation: CASSLQWGYEQYF. Full variable domain (rest looked up from reference TRBV28 and TRBJ2-7): DVKVTQSSRYLVKRTGEKVFLECVQDMDHENMFWYRQDPGLGLRLIYFSYDVKMKEKGDIPEGYSVSREKKERFSLILESASTNQTSMYLCASSLQWGYEQYFGPGTRLTVT.

The gene calls are TRBV10-3 and TRBJ2-7, with D hard to call. V lost 7 bases and J 1 base, leaving 8 bases between the germline ends. The length of the CDR3 is 12 residues. Germline V gives CDR1 ENHRY, CDR2 SYGVKD. CDR3 amino acids: CAIKDESYEQYF. The CDR3 DNA sequence: TGTGCCATCAAGGATGAGTCCTACGAGCAGTACTTC.

The CDR3 reads CSSRGGTEAFF. In nucleotides, the CDR3 is TGCAGTTCCAGGGGGGGCACTGAAGCTTTCTTT. The rearrangement links TRBV29-1 to TRBJ1-1, with 7 bases identical to TRBD1. Germline V gene data show CDR1 as SQVTM and CDR2 as ANQGSEA. The CDR3 contains 11 residues. The full variable domain, its missing parts supplied by reference TRBV29-1 and TRBJ1-1, is SAVISQKPSRDICQRGTSLTIQCQVDSQVTMMFWYRQQPGQSLTLIATANQGSEATYESGFVIDKFPISRPNLTFSTLTVSNMSPEDSSIYLCSSRGGTEAFFGQGTRLTVV.

The rearrangement uses TRBV27 and TRBJ2-5; TRBD2 agrees at 14 bases. Germline lookup yields CDR1 MNHEY and CDR2 SMNVEV (reference sequence). The CDR3 has 15 residues. V gave up 7 bases and J gave up 5 bases; unmatched junction bases: 6. The CDR3 reads CASNRLAGGRETQYF. In DNA, the CDR3 is TGTGCCAGCAACCGACTAGCGGGAGGGAGGGAGACCCAGTACTTC.

The genes are TRBV28 and TRBJ2-7; 7 positions match TRBD2. With 11 bases clipped from V and 7 bases from J, the junction kept 17 bases outside the gene matches. CDR3 length: 14 residues. The germline V gene encodes CDR1 MDHEN and CDR2 SYDVKM. The DNA of the CDR3 is TGTGCCCTCGCACCGGGGAGGGAAATGGGGGAGCAGTACTTC. The encoded protein is CALAPGREMGEQYF.

V usage is TRBV2 and J usage is TRBJ1-2; D remains unclear. The CDR3 covers 16 residues. The germline CDR1 and CDR2 sequences are SNHLY and FYNNEI. The V end was cut by 6 bases, the J end by 4 bases, with 21 bases between. CDR3 region: CASSLPGIQSTYGYTF. CDR3 DNA sequence: TGTGCCAGCAGCCTCCCGGGGATCCAAAGCACCTATGGCTACACCTTC. Looking up the rest from reference TRBV2 and TRBJ1-2 gives the full variable domain: EPEVTQTPSHQVTQMGQEVILRCVPISNHLYFYWYRQILGQKVEFLVSFYNNEISEKSEIFDDQFSVERPDGSNFTLKIRSTKLEDSAMYFCASSLPGIQSTYGYTFGSGTRLTVV.

The CDR3 DNA follows: TGTGCCACCAGCAGAGATCGGGGGGCTCTGAACACTGAAGCTTTCTTT. Protein: CATSRDRGALNTEAFF. V gene TRBV15 combines with J gene TRBJ1-1; weak D call: TRBD1 (6 bases). This CDR3 contains 16 residues. Germline CDR1 reads LNHNV; CDR2 reads YYDKDF (reference sequence). The germline V and J ends were trimmed by 0 bases and 0 bases, with 11 bases remaining between them.

This sequence joins TRBV14 and TRBJ1-1; D might be TRBD1 (5 bases). Trimming removed 0 bases from V and 4 bases from J, with 18 bases in between. CDR3 size: 17 residues. Germline V gene data show CDR1 as SGHDN and CDR2 as FVKESK. This chain's CDR3 is CASSQDGGSSRGTEAFF. In nucleotides, the CDR3 is TGTGCCAGCAGCCAAGACGGGGGGTCCTCGAGGGGCACTGAAGCTTTCTTT. The variable domain in full, completed from reference TRBV14 and TRBJ1-1, reads EAGVTQFPSHSVIEKGQTVTLRCDPISGHDNLYWYRRVMGKEIKFLLHFVKESKQDESGMPNNRFLAERTGGTYSTLKVQPAELEDSGVYFCASSQDGGSSRGTEAFFGQGTRLTVV.

This clone appeared once. The V gene is TRBV19, the J gene TRBJ2-7, with D unclear. From germline, CDR1 is LNHDA and CDR2 SQIVND (reference sequence). V lost 3 bases, J lost 2 bases, and 11 bases lay in between. The CDR3 consists of 14 residues. CDR3 nucleotides: TGTGCCAGTAGTATTGGCAGTGAGGCCTACGAGCAGTACTTC. It yields the protein CASSIGSEAYEQYF.

This clone appeared a single time. V and J are TRBV10-3 and TRBJ2-3; 11 positions match TRBD1. CDR1 is ENHRY and CDR2 is SYGVKD in the germline V gene. Trimming took 7 bases from V and 5 from J; bases not matched to a gene: 8. CDR3 length: 15 amino acids. The DNA of the CDR3 is TGTGCCATCACCGGCGGGACAGGGGGTTTAGATACGCAGTATTTT. Encoded protein: CAITGGTGGLDTQYF.

The gene calls are TRBV30 and TRBJ2-7, with TRBD2 as a possible D gene (6 bases). The germline V gene has CDR1 GTSNPN and CDR2 SVGIG (reference sequence). Trimming removed 2 bases from V and 2 bases from J, with 16 bases in between. The CDR3 consists of 15 residues. The CDR3 sequence is CAWSLSGGVAYEQYF. The CDR3 DNA follows: TGTGCCTGGAGTCTTAGCGGAGGGGTCGCCTACGAGCAGTACTTC. Together with reference TRBV30 and TRBJ2-7, the CDR3 gives the full variable domain: SQTIHQWPATLVQPVGSPLSLECTVEGTSNPNLYWYRQAAGRGLQLLFYSVGIGQISSEVPQNLSASRPQDRQFILSSKKLLLSDSGFYLCAWSLSGGVAYEQYFGPGTRLTVT.

This clone was counted once. V usage is TRBV29-1 and J usage is TRBJ2-1; 9 bases align to TRBD1. The V gene end was trimmed by 7 bases and the J gene end by 9 bases; junction bases not matched to a gene: 10. The germline CDR1 and CDR2 sequences are SQVTM and ANQGSEA. The CDR3 consists of 13 residues. In DNA form, the CDR3 reads TGCAGCGCCAAGGGACAGGGTCTCGGTGAGCAGTTCTTC. As protein: CSAKGQGLGEQFF.

Note on this clone: The identical CDR3 is also encoded by other nucleotide sequences in the sample. The chain couples TRBV6-5 to TRBJ1-1; D is ambiguous. The CDR3 is made up of 13 amino acids. The germline gives CDR1 MNHEY, CDR2 SVGAGI. V lost 6 bases and J 3 bases, leaving 11 bases between the germline ends. CDR3 sequence: CASSLGRDTEAFF. DNA for the CDR3: TGTGCCAGCAGCCTCGGGAGAGACACTGAAGCTTTCTTT.

This chain joins TRBV30 and TRBJ1-4; D gene ambiguous. Germline V gene sequence: CDR1 GTSNPN, CDR2 SVGIG (reference sequence). The CDR3 consists of 14 residues. V lost 5 bases and J 0 bases, leaving 10 bases between the germline ends. CDR3 region: CAWQPSATNEKLFF. The CDR3 DNA follows: TGTGCCTGGCAACCAAGTGCAACTAATGAAAAACTGTTTTTT.

The V gene is TRBV7-8, the J gene TRBJ2-7; a possible D gene is TRBD1 (6 bases). Germline CDR1 reads SGHVS; CDR2 reads FQNEAQ. Trimming removed 2 bases at V and 6 bases at J, with 20 bases between. The CDR3 is 16 residues long. This chain's CDR3 is CASSLTHTRGSIEQYF. For the CDR3, the DNA is TGTGCCAGCAGCTTAACCCACACTAGGGGGTCGATCGAGCAGTACTTC.

In this sample, this clone turned up once. The chain carries TRBV27 and TRBJ1-1, with 9 bases lining up with TRBD1. The CDR3 is 14 residues long. The V and J ends lost 10 bases and 5 bases, in that order; junction bases with no gene match: 11. Germline CDR1 is MNHEY and CDR2 is SMNVEV (reference sequence). The CDR3 DNA is TGTGCCACCTCAGTACAGGGGGCTTCAACTGAAGCTTTCTTT. It codes for CATSVQGASTEAFF.

The chain combines TRBV7-9 with TRBJ2-1; D is perhaps TRBD2 (5 bases). Germline V gives CDR1 SEHNR, CDR2 FQNEAQ (reference sequence). Between the trimmed V and J ends, which lost 6 bases and 2 bases, there was a span of 20 bases. The CDR3 length is 17 residues. Here the CDR3 reads CASSHLPRLRAYNEQFF. Here the CDR3 DNA reads TGTGCCAGCAGTCACCTCCCGCGACTACGGGCCTACAATGAGCAGTTCTTC.

The CDR3 sequence: CASRTSDRGNYGYTF. DNA of the CDR3: TGTGCCAGCAGAACGTCGGACAGGGGTAACTATGGCTACACCTTC. This chain joins TRBV28 and TRBJ1-2; 9 bases fit TRBD1. Trimming took 6 bases from V and 1 from J; bases not matched to a gene: 6. The CDR3 is 15 residues long. Germline CDR1 reads MDHEN; CDR2 reads SYDVKM.

CDR3: CASTKGELAVLSDTQYF. CDR3 sequence (DNA): TGTGCCAGCACCAAAGGGGAACTAGCGGTTTTGAGTGATACGCAGTATTTT. The V call is TRBV7-8, the J call TRBJ2-3; 8 bases align to TRBD2. V was clipped by 7 bases and J by 6 bases; unmatched bases: 18. Germline CDR1 reads SGHVS; CDR2 reads FQNEAQ. The CDR3 length is 17 residues.

The V gene is TRBV11-2, the J gene TRBJ1-5, with a tentative D call TRBD1 (5 bases). V lost 1 base to trimming and J lost 4 bases, with 11 bases between them. Germline V CDR1 and CDR2: SGHAT, FQNNGV. The CDR3 is made up of 15 amino acids. This CDR3 reads CASSLGGIGNQPQHF. The CDR3, as DNA: TGTGCCAGCAGCTTAGGGGGGATCGGGAATCAGCCCCAGCATTTT.

The chain is built from TRBV14 and TRBJ1-1; D call uncertain. Germline V gives CDR1 SGHDN, CDR2 FVKESK. Trimming shortened V by 1 base and J by 5 bases, and 17 bases separated the two germline ends. The CDR3 has 16 residues. The CDR3 bases are TGTGCCAGCAGCCAAGTTACCCTCGGGGAAAGGACTGAAGCTTTCTTT. Protein sequence: CASSQVTLGERTEAFF.

This chain links TRBV28 with TRBJ1-4, with D unresolved. The CDR3 is 17 residues long. Germline lookup yields CDR1 MDHEN and CDR2 SYDVKM. Trimming cost V 2 bases and J 0 bases, with 13 bases left between them. The DNA for the CDR3 is TGTGCCAGCAGTTTACGGGGAGCCCTTACAACTAATGAAAAACTGTTTTTT. Amino acids: CASSLRGALTTNEKLFF.